Below are 27 T cell receptor beta chains sequenced from a single sample in a study of long-term antiretroviral therapy in people with HIV. Assay version v3.0 of immunoSEQ was used, and it was run at survey level. Profiling relied on immunoSEQ multiplex PCR, and the TCRdb table lists in-frame clones only, not all of them. The sample has tens of thousands of clones; roughly 82% are singletons. The sequences come from unsorted PBMCs, collected 0.3 years after starting antiretroviral therapy. These receptor sequences come from a man younger than 30 with HIV.

A few counts support this clone. The chain uses TRBV7-6 and TRBJ1-6; no firm D call. Germline assignment: CDR1 SGHVS and CDR2 FNYEAQ. V lost 5 bases and J lost 9, with 17 bases in between. This CDR3 spans 15 amino acids. The CDR3 DNA follows: TGTGCCAGCAGCCAAGGCCGTGGACTGGGTTCACCCCTCCACTTT. Its translation: CASSQGRGLGSPLHF.

The J gene is TRBJ1-1, the V gene TRBV21-1; the listed D gene, TRBD1, was not tested against the DNA. TRBV21-1 is a documented pseudogene. CDR3 size: 15 residues. The CDR3 region is CAYKKGGRRNTEAFF. As DNA, the CDR3 is TGTGCCTACAAGAAAGGGGGTCGGAGGAACACTGAAGCTTTCTTT.

This chain links TRBV6-1 with TRBJ2-1, with TRBD2 matching over 14 bases. From germline, CDR1 is MNHNS and CDR2 SASEGT. V gave up 4 bases and J gave up 7 bases; unmatched junction bases: 3. The CDR3 covers 15 residues. The DNA of the CDR3 is TGTGCCAGCAGTGTGGGGACTAGCGGGAGTAATGAGCAGTTCTTC. It encodes CASSVGTSGSNEQFF.

The chain is built from TRBV10-3 and TRBJ2-5; TRBD1 agrees at 7 bases. CDR1 is ENHRY and CDR2 is SYGVKD in the germline V gene. V lost 3 bases, J lost 4 bases, and 2 bases stayed unmatched. The CDR3 spans 13 residues. CDR3 sequence (DNA): TGTGCCATCAGTGAACGACAGGGAGAGACCCAGTACTTC. This gives the protein CAISERQGETQYF.

The chain carries TRBV5-6 and TRBJ2-5; 10 nucleotides align to TRBD2. Looked up from germline, CDR1 is SGHDT and CDR2 is YYEEEE. The ends lost 0 bases at V and 5 bases at J; junction bases unmatched: 7. The CDR3 contains 16 residues. The CDR3 DNA reads as TGTGCCAGCAGCTTGGCCCCAGCGGGGGGGCGGGAGACCCAGTACTTC. Its translation: CASSLAPAGGRETQYF.

The gene calls are TRBV21-1 and TRBJ2-7. TRBV21-1 is a pseudogene segment. This CDR3 contains 14 residues. CDR3 in DNA: TGTGCCAGCATTTGGGACCCAAGGGGCTACGAGCAGTACTTC. Protein: CASIWDPRGYEQYF.

The rearrangement links TRBV11-1 to TRBJ1-2; TRBD1 might be the D (5 bases). V was clipped by 4 bases and J by 4 bases, with 10 bases between them. The CDR3 totals 13 residues. Germline CDR1 SGHAT, CDR2 FQDESV (reference sequence). The CDR3 is CASSSDRGYGYTF. The DNA of the CDR3 is TGTGCCAGCAGCTCTGACAGAGGCTATGGCTACACCTTC.

This clone occurred once. The chain joins TRBV5-1 to TRBJ2-7; no firm D call. This CDR3 spans 15 amino acids. V lost 1 base and J lost 0, with 11 bases in between. CDR1 is SGHRS, CDR2 YFSETQ, per germline. The CDR3 DNA reads as TGCGCCAGCAGCTTGTTCCAGGCGAGCTCCTACGAGCAGTACTTC. Its translation: CASSLFQASSYEQYF.

The chain is built from TRBV29-1 and TRBJ2-7; 7 nucleotides align to TRBD1. CDR1 and CDR2 from the germline V gene are SQVTM and ANQGSEA. After removal of 7 bases from V and 7 bases from J, the junction contained 13 bases not matched to a gene. The CDR3 spans 13 residues. CDR3 sequence reads: CSAGQPLVGEQYF. The CDR3 nucleotides are TGCAGCGCGGGACAGCCTCTGGTGGGGGAGCAGTACTTC.

The rearrangement uses TRBV29-1 and TRBJ1-3; D call uncertain. This CDR3 spans 14 amino acids. CDR1 and CDR2 from the germline V gene are SQVTM and ANQGSEA. Trimming removed 4 bases at V and 0 bases at J, with 10 bases between. Here the CDR3 DNA reads TGCAGCGTTGCAGGTTCATCCTCTGGAAACACCATATATTTT. Translating it yields CSVAGSSSGNTIYF.

The chain links TRBV5-3 to TRBJ2-4; no reliable D call. TRBV5-3 is an ORF, with its function uncertain. CDR3 length equals 14 residues. V gave up 8 bases and J gave up 0 bases, with 12 bases separating them. CDR3 protein: CASRRILAKNIQYF. The CDR3 DNA is TGTGCCAGCCGCAGGATACTAGCCAAAAACATTCAGTACTTC.

This clone appeared a few times. This chain joins TRBV5-4 and TRBJ2-7; D not certain. V lost 2 bases to trimming and J lost 6 bases, with 15 bases between them. The CDR3 is 14 amino acids. Germline lookup yields CDR1 SGHNT and CDR2 YYREEE (reference sequence). In DNA form, the CDR3 reads TGTGCCAGCAGCTTAGCTACCTCCGAGTCCGAGCAGTACTTC. It is translated as CASSLATSESEQYF.

This chain uses TRBV27 with TRBJ2-1; D gene uncertain. V was cut by 0 bases and J by 3 bases, with 3 bases left in between. The length of the CDR3 is 13 residues. Germline lookup yields CDR1 MNHEY and CDR2 SMNVEV (reference sequence). The chain's CDR3 is CASSLSYYNEQFF. The CDR3 DNA is TGTGCCAGCAGTTTATCGTACTACAATGAGCAGTTCTTC.

CDR3 sequence: CASQIGAGFPHEQYF. The CDR3 bases are TGTGCCAGCCAGATAGGAGCGGGATTTCCCCACGAGCAGTACTTC. This chain uses TRBV27 with TRBJ2-7; the match to TRBD2 covers 7 bases. There are 15 residues in the CDR3. Unmatched junction bases numbered 15, after V lost 8 bases and J lost 5 bases. Germline lookup yields CDR1 MNHEY and CDR2 SMNVEV (reference sequence).

The chain joins TRBV5-1 to TRBJ2-7; 7 bases are a match to TRBD1. This CDR3 has 16 amino acids. V gave up 4 bases and J gave up 3 bases; unmatched junction bases: 13. CDR1 is SGHRS, CDR2 YFSETQ, per germline. The DNA of the CDR3 is TGCGCCAGCAGCCCGCCCCTGACAGGGAAGGGCTACGAGCAGTACTTC. Translated, it gives CASSPPLTGKGYEQYF. Full variable domain (missing parts from reference TRBV5-1 and TRBJ2-7): KAGVTQTPRYLIKTRGQQVTLSCSPISGHRSVSWYQQTPGQGLQFLFEYFSETQRNKGNFPGRFSGRQFSNSRSEMNVSTLELGDSALYLCASSPPLTGKGYEQYFGPGTRLTVT.

The V call is TRBV2, the J call TRBJ2-7; D ambiguous. Trimming removed 6 bases from V and 3 bases from J, with 12 bases in between. The germline V gene encodes CDR1 SNHLY and CDR2 FYNNEI. The CDR3 runs to 13 residues. CDR3 region: CASRATDIYEQYF. The DNA for the CDR3 is TGTGCCAGCAGAGCAACGGATATCTACGAGCAGTACTTC.

The chain employs TRBV4-1 and TRBJ1-2, with unresolved D. V lost 1 base and J lost 6, with 12 bases in between. Germline V gene sequence: CDR1 MGHRA, CDR2 YSYEKL. The CDR3 has 14 residues. This CDR3 is CASSQGRTLNGYTF. In nucleotides, the CDR3 is TGCGCCAGCAGCCAAGGTCGCACCCTCAATGGCTACACCTTC.

V and J are TRBV6-8 and TRBJ1-2; D is undetermined. The V gene lost 0 bases and the J gene lost 0 bases, with 20 bases spanning the gap. The CDR3 loop spans 19 amino acids. CDR1 is MNHGY, CDR2 SAAAGT, per germline. CDR3 DNA sequence: TGTGCCAGCAGTTACTCGTCGGGCAAAGGGTTTACGGCTAACTATGGCTACACCTTC. It codes for CASSYSSGKGFTANYGYTF.

The chain is built from TRBV7-8 and TRBJ1-4, with unresolved D. With 0 bases removed from V and 4 bases from J, the gap between germline ends came to 9 bases. This CDR3 has 15 amino acids. From germline, CDR1 is SGHVS and CDR2 FQNEAQ. This CDR3 is CASSLALQYNEKLFF. CDR3 DNA: TGTGCCAGCAGCTTAGCGCTCCAGTATAATGAAAAACTGTTTTTT.

The genes are TRBV7-8 and TRBJ2-7, with no clear D. CDR1 and CDR2 from the germline V gene are SGHVS and FQNEAQ. The CDR3 is made up of 17 amino acids. V lost 2 bases, J lost 0 bases, and 17 bases lay in between. The DNA for the CDR3 is TGTGCCAGCAGCTTACTCCCCAACCAAGGAGCCTCCTACGAGCAGTACTTC. Protein product: CASSLLPNQGASYEQYF.

The chain links TRBV11-2 to TRBJ2-7, with a tentative D call TRBD1 (6 bases). Germline CDR1 is SGHAT and CDR2 is FQNNGV. Deletions cut 6 bases from V and 2 bases from J, with 17 bases between. CDR3 size: 15 residues. CDR3 coding DNA: TGTGCCAGCAGGCCTAGGACAGTCCCTACCTACGAGCAGTACTTC. Amino acid sequence: CASRPRTVPTYEQYF.

This clone was seen a single time. The chain is built from TRBV12-5 and TRBJ1-4; TRBD1 matches 10 bases. The length of the CDR3 is 17 residues. The trim removed 5 bases at V and 0 bases at J, leaving 6 bases unmatched. CDR1 is LGHNT and CDR2 is FRNRAP in the germline V gene. Written as DNA, the CDR3 is TGTGCTAGTGGTCCCAGGACAGGGGGAACAACTAATGAAAAACTGTTTTTT. Translation: CASGPRTGGTTNEKLFF.

The DNA for the CDR3 is TGTGCCATCAGTGAGTCTCTTCCAGGTTCTAGCGAGCAGTACTTC. This encodes CAISESLPGSSEQYF. The rearrangement links TRBV10-3 to TRBJ2-7; D remains unclear. This CDR3 has 15 residues. Per the germline V gene, CDR1 is ENHRY and CDR2 is SYGVKD. V dropped 0 bases and J dropped 6 bases, with 15 bases sitting between them.

The chain couples TRBV5-4 to TRBJ2-3; D is unresolved. The CDR3 spans 16 residues. Trimming stripped 0 bases from V and 3 bases from J, with 14 bases between. CDR1 is SGHNT and CDR2 is YYREEE in the germline V gene (reference sequence). The CDR3: CASSLGSASGTDTQYF. The CDR3 nucleotides are TGTGCCAGCAGCTTGGGTTCAGCGTCCGGAACAGATACGCAGTATTTT.

The rearrangement uses TRBV7-2 and TRBJ1-5; tentatively, D is TRBD1 (5 bases). The CDR3 sequence is 14 residues long. Trimming took 2 bases from V and 6 from J, leaving 11 bases between them. Per the germline V gene, CDR1 is SGHTA and CDR2 is FQGNSA. The CDR3 loop reads CASSLQGRSQPQHF. CDR3 DNA: TGTGCCAGCAGCTTACAGGGTCGGAGTCAGCCCCAGCATTTT.

The rearrangement uses TRBV6-6 and TRBJ1-1, with D hard to call. The CDR3 has 16 amino acids. Trimming cost V 0 bases and J 0 bases, with 11 bases left between them. Germline V gene lookup returns CDR1 MNHNY and CDR2 SVGAGI (reference sequence). DNA of the CDR3: TGTGCCAGCAGTTACTCCTTCGCCGCGATGAACACTGAAGCTTTCTTT. Translating gives CASSYSFAAMNTEAFF.

The rearrangement joins TRBV4-3 to TRBJ2-7, with D perhaps TRBD2 (5 bases). This CDR3 contains 15 residues. CDR1 and CDR2 (germline): LGHNA, YSLEER. Trimming cost V 1 base and J 2 bases, with 12 bases left between them. The CDR3 reads CASSQGAAEPYEQYF. Here the CDR3 DNA reads TGCGCCAGCAGCCAAGGGGCAGCGGAACCCTACGAGCAGTACTTC.